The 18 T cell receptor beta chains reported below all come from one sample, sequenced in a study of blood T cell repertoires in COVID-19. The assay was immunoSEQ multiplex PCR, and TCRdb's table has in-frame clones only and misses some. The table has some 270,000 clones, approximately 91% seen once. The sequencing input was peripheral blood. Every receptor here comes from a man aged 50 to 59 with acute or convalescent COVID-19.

The CDR3 DNA sequence: TGTGCCAGCTATAATCAGGGAAGCCGCGTACACTACACCTTC. It encodes CASYNQGSRVHYTF. This chain uses TRBV6-5 with TRBJ1-2, with D perhaps TRBD1 (5 bases). The ends were cut back, 8 bases at V and 10 bases at J, with 23 bases in the middle. Germline CDR1 is MNHEY and CDR2 is SVGAGI. This CDR3 is 14 amino acids long.

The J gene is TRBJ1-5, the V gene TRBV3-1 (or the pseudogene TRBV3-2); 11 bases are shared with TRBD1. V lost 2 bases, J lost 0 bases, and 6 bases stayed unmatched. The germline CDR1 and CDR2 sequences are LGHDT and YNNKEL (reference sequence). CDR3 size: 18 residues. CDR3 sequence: CASSQTGQGGNSNQPQHF. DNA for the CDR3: TGTGCCAGCAGCCAAACGGGACAGGGGGGAAATAGCAATCAGCCCCAGCATTTT.

The CDR3 DNA reads TGTGCCAGCCTCAAACAGGGGAATCAGCCCCAGCATTTT. Residues: CASLKQGNQPQHF. The chain links TRBV2 to TRBJ1-5; 7 nucleotides match TRBD1. The CDR3 has 13 residues. The trim removed 8 bases at V and 4 bases at J, leaving 5 bases unmatched. Germline CDR1 and CDR2: SNHLY and FYNNEI. The full variable domain, in which reference TRBV2 and TRBJ1-5 provide the parts outside the CDR3, is EPEVTQTPSHQVTQMGQEVILRCVPISNHLYFYWYRQILGQKVEFLVSFYNNEISEKSEIFDDQFSVERPDGSNFTLKIRSTKLEDSAMYFCASLKQGNQPQHFGDGTRLSIL.

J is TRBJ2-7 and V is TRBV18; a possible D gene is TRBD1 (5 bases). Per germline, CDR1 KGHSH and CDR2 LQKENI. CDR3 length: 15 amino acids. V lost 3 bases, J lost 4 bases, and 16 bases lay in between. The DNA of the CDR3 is TGTGCCAGCTCACCGGTCGCAGGGAACAATTACGAGCAGTACTTC. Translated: CASSPVAGNNYEQYF.

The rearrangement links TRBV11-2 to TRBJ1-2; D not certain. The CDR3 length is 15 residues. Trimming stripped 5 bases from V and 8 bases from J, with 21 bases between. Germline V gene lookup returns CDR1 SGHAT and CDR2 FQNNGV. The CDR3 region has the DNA TGTGCCAGCAGCCCTACCATGGCCAACTTGAGGGGCTACACCTTC. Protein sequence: CASSPTMANLRGYTF.

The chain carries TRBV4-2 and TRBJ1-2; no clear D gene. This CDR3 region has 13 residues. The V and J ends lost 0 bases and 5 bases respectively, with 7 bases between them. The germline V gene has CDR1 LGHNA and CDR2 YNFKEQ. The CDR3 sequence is CASSQDPLYGYTF. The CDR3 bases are TGTGCCAGCAGCCAAGATCCTCTTTATGGCTACACCTTC.

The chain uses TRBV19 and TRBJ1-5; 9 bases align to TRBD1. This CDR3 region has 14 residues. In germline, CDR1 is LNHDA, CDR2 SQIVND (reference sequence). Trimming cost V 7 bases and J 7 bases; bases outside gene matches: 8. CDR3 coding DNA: TGTGCCAGTACCCCCGGGACAGGGAACCAGCCCCAGCATTTT. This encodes CASTPGTGNQPQHF.

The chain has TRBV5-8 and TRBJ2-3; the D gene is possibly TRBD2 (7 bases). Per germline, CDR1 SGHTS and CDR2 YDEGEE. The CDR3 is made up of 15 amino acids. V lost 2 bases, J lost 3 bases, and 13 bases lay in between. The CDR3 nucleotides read TGTGCCAGCAGCTTTGGGGGGGCCAGGACAGATACGCAGTATTTT. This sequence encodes CASSFGGARTDTQYF.

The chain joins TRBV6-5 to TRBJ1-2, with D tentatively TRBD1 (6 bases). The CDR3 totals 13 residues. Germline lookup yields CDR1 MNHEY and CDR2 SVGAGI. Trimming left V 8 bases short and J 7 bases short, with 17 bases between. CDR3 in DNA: TGTGCCAGCCGGGGAGGGGGGGCAGGTGGCTACACCTTC. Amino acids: CASRGGGAGGYTF.

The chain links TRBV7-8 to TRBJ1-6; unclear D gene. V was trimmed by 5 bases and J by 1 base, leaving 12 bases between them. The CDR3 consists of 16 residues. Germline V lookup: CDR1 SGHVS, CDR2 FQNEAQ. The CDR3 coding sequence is TGTGCCAGCAGCCCGAGAAGAGTTTCCTATAATTCACCCCTCCACTTT. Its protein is CASSPRRVSYNSPLHF.

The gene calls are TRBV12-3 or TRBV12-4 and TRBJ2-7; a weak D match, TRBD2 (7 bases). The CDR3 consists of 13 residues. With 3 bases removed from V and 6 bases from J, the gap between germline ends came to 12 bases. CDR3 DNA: TGTGCCAGCAGTTTTCGGGGGGCAAGCGAGCAGTACTTC. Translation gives CASSFRGASEQYF.

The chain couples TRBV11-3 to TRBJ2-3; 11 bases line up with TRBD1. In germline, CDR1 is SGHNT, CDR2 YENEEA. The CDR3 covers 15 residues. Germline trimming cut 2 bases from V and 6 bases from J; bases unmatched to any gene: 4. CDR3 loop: CASSLWTGGLDTQYF. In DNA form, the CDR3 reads TGTGCCAGCAGCTTATGGACAGGGGGCCTGGATACGCAGTATTTT.

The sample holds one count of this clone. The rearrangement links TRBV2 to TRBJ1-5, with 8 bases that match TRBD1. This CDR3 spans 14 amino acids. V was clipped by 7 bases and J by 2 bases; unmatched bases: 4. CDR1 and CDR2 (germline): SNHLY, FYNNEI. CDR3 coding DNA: TGTGCCAGCATCCCGGACAGGGGCAATCAGCCCCAGCATTTT. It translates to CASIPDRGNQPQHF.

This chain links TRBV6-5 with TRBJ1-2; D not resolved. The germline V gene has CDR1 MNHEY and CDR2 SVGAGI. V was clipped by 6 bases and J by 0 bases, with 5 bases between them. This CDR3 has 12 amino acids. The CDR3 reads CASRAANYGYTF. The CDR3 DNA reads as TGTGCCAGCAGGGCCGCTAACTATGGCTACACCTTC.

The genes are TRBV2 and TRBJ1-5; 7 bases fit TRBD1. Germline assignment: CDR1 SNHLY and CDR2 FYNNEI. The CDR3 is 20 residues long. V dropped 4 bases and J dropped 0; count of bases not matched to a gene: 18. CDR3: CASSGWGFRDSIYSNQPQHF. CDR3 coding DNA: TGTGCCAGCAGTGGGTGGGGGTTCCGGGACAGCATTTATAGCAATCAGCCCCAGCATTTT. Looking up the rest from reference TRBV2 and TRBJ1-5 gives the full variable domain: EPEVTQTPSHQVTQMGQEVILRCVPISNHLYFYWYRQILGQKVEFLVSFYNNEISEKSEIFDDQFSVERPDGSNFTLKIRSTKLEDSAMYFCASSGWGFRDSIYSNQPQHFGDGTRLSIL.

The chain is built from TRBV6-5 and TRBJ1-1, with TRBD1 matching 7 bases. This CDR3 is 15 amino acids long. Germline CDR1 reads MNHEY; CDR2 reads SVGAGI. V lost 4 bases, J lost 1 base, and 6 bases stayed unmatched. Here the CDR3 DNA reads TGTGCCAGCAGTTGGGTGGCAGGGGGGAACACTGAAGCTTTCTTT. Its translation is CASSWVAGGNTEAFF.

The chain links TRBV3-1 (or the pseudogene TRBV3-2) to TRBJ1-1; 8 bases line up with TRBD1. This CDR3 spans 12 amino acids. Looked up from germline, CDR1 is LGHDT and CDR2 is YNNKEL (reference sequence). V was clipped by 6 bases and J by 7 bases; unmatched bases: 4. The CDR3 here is CASRHDRGEAFF. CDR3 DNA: TGTGCCAGCAGACACGACAGGGGTGAAGCTTTCTTT.

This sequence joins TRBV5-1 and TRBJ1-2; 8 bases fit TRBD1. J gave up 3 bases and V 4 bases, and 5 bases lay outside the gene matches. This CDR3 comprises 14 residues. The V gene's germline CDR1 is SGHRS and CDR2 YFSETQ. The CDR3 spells CASSDPQGDYGYTF. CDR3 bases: TGCGCCAGCAGCGACCCACAGGGGGACTATGGCTACACCTTC.